This is a list of T cell receptor beta chains from one sample in a study of neurological immune-mediated disorders. Each CDR3 protein gets one entry after TCRdb re-called the 5' RACE reads with MiXCR. Here the sample spans over 35,000 distinct CDR3 sequences, approximately 2.4% being singletons. The sequenced material came from PBMCs. These receptors all come from a man aged 25 to 40 with multiple sclerosis. Both conserved end residues are part of each CDR3. D genes are given only for firm matches. A clone size is listed for some rows: how often the clone was seen (once, few, many), or a class if it is expanded.

d_gene,abundance,v_gene,j_gene,CDR3aa,CDR3nt
TRBD2,many,TRBV12-3/TRBV12-4,TRBJ2-2,CASSTWTSGSGELFF,TGTGCCAGCAGTACCTGGACTAGCGGGAGTGGGGAGCTGTTTTTT
TRBD1,many,TRBV15,TRBJ2-1,CATSREDRVGIEQFF,TGTGCCACCAGCAGAGAGGACAGGGTTGGAATTGAGCAGTTCTTC
NA,many,TRBV11-2,TRBJ1-5,CASSLGAGFSNQPQHF,TGTGCCAGCAGCTTAGGGGCAGGGTTTAGCAATCAGCCCCAGCATTTT
TRBD2,many,TRBV4-1,TRBJ2-5,CASCLAGGETQYF,TGCGCCAGCTGCCTAGCGGGTGGCGAGACCCAGTACTTC
TRBD2,many,TRBV9,TRBJ2-3,CASSVGLAGDTQYF,TGTGCCAGCAGCGTAGGGCTAGCGGGGGATACGCAGTATTTT
NA,many,TRBV20-1,TRBJ1-1,CSAQRRGTEAFF,TGCAGTGCTCAAAGAAGGGGGACTGAAGCTTTCTTT
TRBD1,many,TRBV5-1,TRBJ2-1,CASSLWDSNNEQFF,TGCGCCAGCAGCTTATGGGACAGTAACAATGAGCAGTTCTTC
TRBD1,many,TRBV5-1,TRBJ1-1,CASSRSGWGTGDTEAFF,TGCGCCAGCAGCCGCTCAGGGTGGGGGACAGGTGACACTGAAGCTTTCTTT
TRBD1,many,TRBV12-3/TRBV12-4,TRBJ2-5,CASSRGTTGRTQETQYF,TGTGCCAGCAGCAGGGGGACCACGGGACGGACCCAAGAGACCCAGTACTTC
TRBD1,many,TRBV7-9,TRBJ2-7,CASSSVTGTGNEQYF,TGTGCCAGCAGCTCCGTAACCGGGACAGGCAACGAGCAGTACTTC
TRBD2,many,TRBV20-1,TRBJ2-3,CSASRLAGPTVDTQYF,TGCAGTGCTAGCAGATTAGCGGGGCCAACGGTAGATACGCAGTATTTT
NA,few,TRBV20-1,TRBJ2-7,CSGRSQGSYEQYF,TGCAGTGGGAGAAGTCAGGGATCCTACGAGCAGTACTTC
TRBD2,many,TRBV29-1,TRBJ2-3,CSANGLAGVLREDTQYF,TGCAGCGCCAATGGGCTAGCGGGAGTCCTCCGGGAAGATACGCAGTATTTT
TRBD1,many,TRBV20-1,TRBJ2-5,CSARIVGQGPSTLQETQYF,TGCAGTGCTAGAATCGTTGGACAGGGGCCCTCGACCCTCCAAGAGACCCAGTACTTC
TRBD2,many,TRBV24-1,TRBJ2-1,CATSENGRSYNEQFF,TGTGCCACCAGTGAGAACGGGAGGTCCTACAATGAGCAGTTCTTC
NA,many,TRBV7-2,TRBJ2-2,CASSLGRTNTGELFF,TGTGCCAGCAGCTTGGGACGGACGAACACCGGGGAGCTGTTTTTT
NA,many,TRBV5-1,TRBJ2-7,CASSLAGSYEQYF,TGCGCCAGCAGCTTGGCCGGAAGCTACGAGCAGTACTTC
NA,many,TRBV12-3/TRBV12-4,TRBJ1-2,CASSSPRGGYGYTF,TGTGCCAGCAGTTCACCCAGGGGAGGCTATGGCTACACCTTC
NA,many,TRBV20-1,TRBJ2-3,CSARDPTIDTQYF,TGCAGTGCTAGAGACCCGACGATAGATACGCAGTATTTT
TRBD2,many,TRBV6-6,TRBJ2-1,CASSRDRGLAGGDSNEQFF,TGTGCCAGCAGTAGGGACAGGGGACTAGCGGGGGGGGATTCCAATGAGCAGTTCTTC
TRBD2,many,TRBV3-1,TRBJ2-7,CASSRGTSGRTYEQYF,TGTGCCAGCAGCCGTGGGACTAGCGGGCGTACCTACGAGCAGTACTTC
TRBD2,many,TRBV9,TRBJ2-1,CASSALAGGYNEQFF,TGTGCCAGCAGCGCCTTAGCGGGAGGGTACAATGAGCAGTTCTTC
TRBD2,many,TRBV5-6,TRBJ2-7,CASSLTSGNYEQYF,TGTGCCAGCAGCTTGACTAGCGGGAACTACGAGCAGTACTTC
NA,many,TRBV20-1,TRBJ1-1,CSARLFTANTEAFF,TGCAGTGCTAGATTGTTTACAGCGAACACTGAAGCTTTCTTT
TRBD1,many,TRBV29-1,TRBJ1-5,CSVEDGTGSDQPQHF,TGCAGCGTTGAAGATGGGACAGGGAGTGATCAGCCCCAGCATTTT
NA,many,TRBV6-5,TRBJ1-1,CASSSEVGGGNTEAFF,TGTGCCAGCAGTTCCGAAGTTGGGGGGGGGAACACTGAAGCTTTCTTT
NA,many,TRBV5-1,TRBJ2-1,CASSLGSYNEQFF,TGCGCCAGCAGCTTGGGGTCCTACAATGAGCAGTTCTTC
NA,many,TRBV5-1,TRBJ2-4,CASSLEGIQYF,TGCGCCAGCAGCTTGGAAGGCATTCAGTACTTC
NA,many,TRBV12-3/TRBV12-4,TRBJ1-5,CASSPDHQPQHF,TGTGCCAGCAGTCCCGATCATCAGCCCCAGCATTTT
NA,many,TRBV20-1,TRBJ2-7,CSASSGTGPYEQYF,TGCAGTGCTAGTAGCGGGACAGGTCCCTACGAGCAGTACTTC
NA,many,TRBV12-3/TRBV12-4,TRBJ2-6,CASRQYGSSGANVLTF,TGTGCCAGCAGACAGTACGGTTCCTCTGGGGCCAACGTCCTGACTTTC
NA,many,TRBV6-2/TRBV6-3,TRBJ2-7,CASRLQGTYEQYF,TGTGCCAGCAGACTACAGGGAACCTACGAGCAGTACTTC
TRBD2,many,TRBV5-1,TRBJ2-2,CASSFGLAGPQFF,TGCGCCAGCAGCTTTGGGCTAGCGGGCCCCCAGTTTTTT
NA,many,TRBV6-5,TRBJ2-5,CASSYSRGETQYF,TGTGCCAGCAGTTACTCGAGAGGAGAGACCCAGTACTTC
TRBD1,many,TRBV4-1,TRBJ1-4,CASSQVVPTGVDEKLFF,TGCGCCAGCAGCCAAGTGGTGCCGACAGGGGTAGATGAAAAACTGTTTTTT
TRBD1,many,TRBV5-1,TRBJ2-7,CAIPRQGYEQYF,TGCGCCATTCCGAGACAGGGCTACGAGCAGTACTTC
NA,many,TRBV20-1,TRBJ2-5,CSARDNNQETQYF,TGCAGTGCCCGTGACAACAACCAAGAGACCCAGTACTTC
TRBD2,many,TRBV20-1,TRBJ2-5,CSASRLAGTQKETQYF,TGCAGTGCTTCCCGACTAGCGGGGACCCAAAAAGAGACCCAGTACTTC
NA,many,TRBV12-3/TRBV12-4,TRBJ1-5,CASNLQGISNQPQHF,TGTGCCAGCAACCTTCAGGGGATTAGCAATCAGCCCCAGCATTTT
NA,many,TRBV12-3/TRBV12-4,TRBJ2-2,CAGQRGVTGELFF,TGTGCCGGACAGAGAGGGGTCACCGGGGAGCTGTTTTTT
NA,many,TRBV27,TRBJ2-3,CASRRTSLLLDTQYF,TGTGCCAGCAGGAGGACTTCCCTTCTTCTAGATACGCAGTATTTT
TRBD2,many,TRBV5-1,TRBJ2-1,CASSLGGRATDEQFF,TGCGCCAGCAGCTTGGGCGGGAGGGCCACGGATGAGCAGTTCTTC
TRBD2,many,TRBV20-1,TRBJ2-1,CSARVVAGETYNEQFF,TGCAGTGCTAGAGTTGTAGCGGGGGAGACCTACAATGAGCAGTTCTTC
NA,many,TRBV4-3,TRBJ2-3,CAHRSRADTQYF,TGCGCCCACAGAAGCCGGGCAGATACGCAGTATTTT
NA,many,TRBV10-3,TRBJ1-5,CAISQSGGSNQPQHF,TGTGCCATCAGCCAGAGCGGGGGGTCCAATCAGCCCCAGCATTTT
TRBD2,many,TRBV20-1,TRBJ2-5,CSARDMAGGETQYF,TGCAGTGCTAGAGATATGGCGGGAGGGGAGACCCAGTACTTC
TRBD2,many,TRBV11-2,TRBJ2-2,CASSLVRTSGRTGELFF,TGTGCCAGCAGCTTAGTTCGGACTAGCGGGCGCACCGGGGAGCTGTTTTTT
TRBD1,NA,TRBV6-2/TRBV6-3,TRBJ1-1,CASSWDREAFF,TGTGCCAGCAGCTGGGACAGAGAAGCTTTCTTT